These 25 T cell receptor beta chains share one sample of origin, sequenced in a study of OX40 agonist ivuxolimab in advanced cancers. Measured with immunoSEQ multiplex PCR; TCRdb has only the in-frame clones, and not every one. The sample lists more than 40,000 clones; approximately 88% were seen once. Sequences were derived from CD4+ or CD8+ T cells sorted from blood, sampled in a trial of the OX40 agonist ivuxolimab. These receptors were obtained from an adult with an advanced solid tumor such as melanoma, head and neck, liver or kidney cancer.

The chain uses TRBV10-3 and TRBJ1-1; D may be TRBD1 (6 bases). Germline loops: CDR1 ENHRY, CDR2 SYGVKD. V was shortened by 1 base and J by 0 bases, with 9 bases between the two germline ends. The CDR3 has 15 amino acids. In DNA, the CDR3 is TGTGCCATCAGTGAGTTCACAGGGATGAACACTGAAGCTTTCTTT. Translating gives CAISEFTGMNTEAFF.

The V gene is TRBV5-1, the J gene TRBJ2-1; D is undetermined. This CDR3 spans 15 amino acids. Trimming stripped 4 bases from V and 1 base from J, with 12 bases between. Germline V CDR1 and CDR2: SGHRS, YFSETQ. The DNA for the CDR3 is TGCGCCAGCAGCCCCGCGCTGGCTTCCTACAATGAGCAGTTCTTC. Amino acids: CASSPALASYNEQFF.

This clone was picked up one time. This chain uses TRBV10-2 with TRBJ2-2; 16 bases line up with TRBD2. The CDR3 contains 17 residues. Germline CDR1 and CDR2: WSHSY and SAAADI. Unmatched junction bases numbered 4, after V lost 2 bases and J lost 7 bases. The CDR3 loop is CASSEPGTSGRDGELFF. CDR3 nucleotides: TGCGCCAGCAGTGAGCCAGGGACTAGCGGGAGGGACGGGGAGCTGTTTTTT.

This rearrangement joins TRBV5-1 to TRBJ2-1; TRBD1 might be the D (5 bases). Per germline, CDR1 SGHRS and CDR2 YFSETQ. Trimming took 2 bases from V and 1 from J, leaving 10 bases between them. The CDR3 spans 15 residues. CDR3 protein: CASSFQQASYNEQFF. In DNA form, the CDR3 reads TGCGCCAGCAGCTTTCAACAGGCGTCCTACAATGAGCAGTTCTTC.

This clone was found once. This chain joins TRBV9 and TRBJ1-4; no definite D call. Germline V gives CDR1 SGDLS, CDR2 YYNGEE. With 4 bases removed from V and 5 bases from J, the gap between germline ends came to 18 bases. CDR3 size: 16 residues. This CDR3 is CASSPSWKGGNEKLFF. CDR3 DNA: TGTGCCAGCAGCCCCTCTTGGAAGGGAGGGAATGAAAAACTGTTTTTT.

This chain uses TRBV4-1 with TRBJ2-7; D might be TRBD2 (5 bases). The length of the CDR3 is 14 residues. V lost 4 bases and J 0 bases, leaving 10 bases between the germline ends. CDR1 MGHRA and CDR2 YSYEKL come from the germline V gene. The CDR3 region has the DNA TGCGCCAGCAGCCCCTCTCGGGACTCCTACGAGCAGTACTTC. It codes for CASSPSRDSYEQYF.

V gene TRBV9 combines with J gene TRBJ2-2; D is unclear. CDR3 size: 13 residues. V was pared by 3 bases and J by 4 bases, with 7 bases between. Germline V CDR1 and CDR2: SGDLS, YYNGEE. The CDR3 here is CASSGRTTGELFF. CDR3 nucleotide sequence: TGTGCCAGCAGCGGCCGCACCACCGGGGAGCTGTTTTTT.

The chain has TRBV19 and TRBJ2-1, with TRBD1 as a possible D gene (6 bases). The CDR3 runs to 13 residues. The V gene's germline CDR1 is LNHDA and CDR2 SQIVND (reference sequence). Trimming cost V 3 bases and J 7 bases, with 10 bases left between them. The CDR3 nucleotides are TGTGCCAGTAGTATGCTCCAGGGGAATGAGCAGTTCTTC. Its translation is CASSMLQGNEQFF.

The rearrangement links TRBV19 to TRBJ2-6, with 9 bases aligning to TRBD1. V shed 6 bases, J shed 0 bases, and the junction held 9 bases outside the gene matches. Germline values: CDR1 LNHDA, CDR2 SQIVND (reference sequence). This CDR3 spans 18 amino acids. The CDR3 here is CASSQRQGGISGANVLTF. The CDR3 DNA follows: TGTGCCAGTAGCCAAAGACAGGGGGGCATCTCTGGGGCCAACGTCCTGACTTTC.

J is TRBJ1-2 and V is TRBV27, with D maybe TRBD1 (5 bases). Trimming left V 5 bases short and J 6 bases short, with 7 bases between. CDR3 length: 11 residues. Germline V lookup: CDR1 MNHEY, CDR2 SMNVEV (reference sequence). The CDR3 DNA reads TGTGCCAGCAGTCGGGGGAATGGCTACACCTTC. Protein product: CASSRGNGYTF.

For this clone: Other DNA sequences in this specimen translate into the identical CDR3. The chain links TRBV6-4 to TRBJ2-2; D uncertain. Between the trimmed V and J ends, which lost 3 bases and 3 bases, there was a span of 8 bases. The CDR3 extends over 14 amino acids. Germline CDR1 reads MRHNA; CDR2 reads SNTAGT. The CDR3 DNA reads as TGTGCCAGCAGTGATTCTTTGGACACCGGGGAGCTGTTTTTT. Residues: CASSDSLDTGELFF.

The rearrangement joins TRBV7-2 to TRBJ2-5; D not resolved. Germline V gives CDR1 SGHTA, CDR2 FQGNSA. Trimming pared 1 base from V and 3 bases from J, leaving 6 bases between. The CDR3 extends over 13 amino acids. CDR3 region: CASSLDGEETQYF. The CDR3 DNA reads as TGTGCCAGCAGCTTAGATGGGGAAGAGACCCAGTACTTC.

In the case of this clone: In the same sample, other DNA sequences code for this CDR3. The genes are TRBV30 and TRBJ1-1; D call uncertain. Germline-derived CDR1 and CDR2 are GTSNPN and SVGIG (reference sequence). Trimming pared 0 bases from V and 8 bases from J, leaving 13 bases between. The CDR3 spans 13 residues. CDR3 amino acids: CAWSVRPGTEAFF. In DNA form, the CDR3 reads TGTGCCTGGAGTGTAAGGCCTGGTACCGAAGCTTTCTTT.

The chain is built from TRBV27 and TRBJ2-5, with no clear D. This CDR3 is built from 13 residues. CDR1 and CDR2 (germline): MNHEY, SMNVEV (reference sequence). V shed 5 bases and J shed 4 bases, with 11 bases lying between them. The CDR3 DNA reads TGTGCCAGCAGTATACAAGTAGGAGAGACCCAGTACTTC. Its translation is CASSIQVGETQYF.

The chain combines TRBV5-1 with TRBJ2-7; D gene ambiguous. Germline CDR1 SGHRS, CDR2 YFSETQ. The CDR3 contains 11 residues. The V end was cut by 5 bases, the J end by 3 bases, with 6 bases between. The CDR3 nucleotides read TGCGCCAGCAGAAAGGGCTACGAGCAGTACTTC. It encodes CASRKGYEQYF.

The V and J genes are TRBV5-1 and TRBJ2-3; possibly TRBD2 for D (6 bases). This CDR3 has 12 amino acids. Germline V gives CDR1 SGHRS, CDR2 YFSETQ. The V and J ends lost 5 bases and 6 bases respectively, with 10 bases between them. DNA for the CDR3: TGCGCCAGCAGAGAGAGCGGGGATACGCAGTATTTT. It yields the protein CASRESGDTQYF.

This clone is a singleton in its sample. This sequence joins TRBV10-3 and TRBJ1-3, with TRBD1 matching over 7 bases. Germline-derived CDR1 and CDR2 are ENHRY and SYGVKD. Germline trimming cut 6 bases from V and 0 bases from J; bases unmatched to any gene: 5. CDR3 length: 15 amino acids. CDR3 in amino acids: CAISGGQNSGNTIYF. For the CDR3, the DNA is TGTGCCATCAGCGGGGGACAGAACTCTGGAAACACCATATATTTT.

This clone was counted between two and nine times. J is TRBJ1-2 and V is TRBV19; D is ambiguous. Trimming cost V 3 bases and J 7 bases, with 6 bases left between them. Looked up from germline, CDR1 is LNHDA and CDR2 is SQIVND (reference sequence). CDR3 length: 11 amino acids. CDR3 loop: CASSIGPGYTF. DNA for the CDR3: TGTGCCAGTAGTATTGGACCTGGCTACACCTTC. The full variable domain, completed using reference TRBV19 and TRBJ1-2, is DGGITQSPKYLFRKEGQNVTLSCEQNLNHDAMYWYRQDPGQGLRLIYYSQIVNDFQKGDIAEGYSVSREKKESFPLTVTSAQKNPTAFYLCASSIGPGYTFGSGTRLTVV.

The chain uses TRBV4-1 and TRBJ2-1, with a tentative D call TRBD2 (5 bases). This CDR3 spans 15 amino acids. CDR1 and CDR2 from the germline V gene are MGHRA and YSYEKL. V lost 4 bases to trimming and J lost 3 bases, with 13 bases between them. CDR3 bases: TGCGCCAGCAGCCTAAATCCCGGGGTCTACAATGAGCAGTTCTTC. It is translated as CASSLNPGVYNEQFF.

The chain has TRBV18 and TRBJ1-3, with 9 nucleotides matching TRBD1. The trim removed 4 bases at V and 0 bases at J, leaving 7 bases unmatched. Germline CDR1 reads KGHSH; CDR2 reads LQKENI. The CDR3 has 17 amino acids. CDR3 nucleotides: TGTGCCAGCTCACTAAACAGGGGGCATAGCTCTGGAAACACCATATATTTT. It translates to CASSLNRGHSSGNTIYF.

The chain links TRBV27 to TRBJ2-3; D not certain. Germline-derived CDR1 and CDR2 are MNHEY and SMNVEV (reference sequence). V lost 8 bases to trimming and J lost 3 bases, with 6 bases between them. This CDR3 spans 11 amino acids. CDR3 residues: CASGWTDTQYF. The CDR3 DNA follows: TGTGCCAGCGGATGGACAGATACGCAGTATTTT.

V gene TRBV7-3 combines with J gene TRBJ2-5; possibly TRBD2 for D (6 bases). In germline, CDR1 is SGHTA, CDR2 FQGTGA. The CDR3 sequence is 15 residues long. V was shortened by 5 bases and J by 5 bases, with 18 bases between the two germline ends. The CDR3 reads CASSPAGRWHETQYF. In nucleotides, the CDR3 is TGTGCCAGCAGCCCAGCGGGCCGGTGGCATGAGACCCAGTACTTC.

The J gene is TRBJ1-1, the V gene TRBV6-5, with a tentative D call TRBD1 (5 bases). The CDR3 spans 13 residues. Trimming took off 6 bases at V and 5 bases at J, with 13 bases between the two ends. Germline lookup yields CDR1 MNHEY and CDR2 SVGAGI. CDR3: CASRKGQQTEAFF. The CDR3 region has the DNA TGTGCCAGCAGGAAAGGACAACAGACTGAAGCTTTCTTT.

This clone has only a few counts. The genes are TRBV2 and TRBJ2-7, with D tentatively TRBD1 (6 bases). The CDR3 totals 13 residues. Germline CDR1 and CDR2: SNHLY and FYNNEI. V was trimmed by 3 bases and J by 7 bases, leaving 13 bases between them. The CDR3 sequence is CASSDYRELEQYF. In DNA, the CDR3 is TGTGCCAGCAGTGACTACAGGGAATTGGAGCAGTACTTC.

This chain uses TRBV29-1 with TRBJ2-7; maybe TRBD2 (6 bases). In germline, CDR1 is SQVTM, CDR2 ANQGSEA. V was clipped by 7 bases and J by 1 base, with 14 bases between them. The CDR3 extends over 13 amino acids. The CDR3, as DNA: TGCAGCGCAAAACTTAGCGGTTCCTACGAGCAGTACTTC. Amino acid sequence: CSAKLSGSYEQYF.